This entry describes one TCR beta chain. Its antigen is still unknown. TCRdb's copy holds only in-frame clones and misses some; the assay was immunoSEQ multiplex PCR. The sample holds about 150,000 clones, about nine tenths seen once. The source of the sample is a study of T cell responses to AZD1222 COVID-19 vaccine. Study-wide results and caveats: Regions 160-218 and 743-854 held dominance among vaccine-associated CD4 TCRs, which spanned spike.

There are 14 residues in the CDR3. With 5 bases clipped from V and 5 bases from J, the junction kept 5 bases outside the gene matches. Germline CDR1 reads LGHNT; CDR2 reads FRNRAP. Pooled samples include second doses given at about 4 or 12 weeks. This TCR was sampled from an adult who received the AZD1222 COVID-19 vaccine. This chain joins TRBV12-5 and TRBJ1-4; 7 positions match TRBD1. The input for sequencing was peripheral blood, taken 28 days after the second AZD1222 dose. The CDR3 DNA sequence: TGTGCTAGTGGTCCCGGGACAGAAAATGAAAAACTGTTTTTT. Amino acids: CASGPGTENEKLFF. Filled out from reference TRBV12-5 and TRBJ1-4, the complete variable domain reads DARVTQTPRHKVTEMGQEVTMRCQPILGHNTVFWYRQTMMQGLELLAYFRNRAPLDDSGMPKDRFSAEMPDATLATLKIQPSEPRDSAVYFCASGPGTENEKLFFGSGTQLSVL.